The clone carrying this TCR beta chain was picked up one time. RNA was extracted and reverse transcribed into cDNA as the sequencing template. Clones were sequenced by immunoSEQ multiplex PCR, and TCRdb holds only the in-frame ones, with some missing. Seen here are 110,000 to 150,000 clones, around three fifths observed once, and the top ten hold about 6%. The CDR3 is 14 residues long. Germline-derived CDR1 and CDR2 are LGHNA and YNFKEQ. The V and J ends lost 3 bases and 7 bases, in that order; junction bases with no gene match: 8. The data belong to a study of CD8+ T cells in alopecia areata. The V call is TRBV4-2, the J call TRBJ2-5; 7 bases map to TRBD2. Here the sequenced sample was CD4+ T cells sorted from blood, taken at week 0. The sequence was collected from a human donor with alopecia areata. The CDR3 here is CASSQREGSVTQYF. In DNA form, the CDR3 reads TGTGCCAGCAGCCAGAGGGAGGGTAGTGTGACCCAGTACTTC.